A single sample is the source of the 30 T cell receptor beta chains below, sequenced in a study of chemoradiotherapy in HPV16-positive cancers. Clones were read by immunoSEQ multiplex PCR, and TCRdb kept only the in-frame ones, dropping some. Among 9,500 to 15,000 clones, more than 75% were seen once, and the ten largest hold 2% to 2.5%. Sequenced here: blood, sampled from a patient who underwent chemoradiotherapy. The receptor source for this set is a human donor with HPV-associated anogenital cancer.

This sequence joins TRBV19 and TRBJ2-1; TRBD2 agrees at 7 bases. The CDR3 is 16 residues long. The V gene's germline CDR1 is LNHDA and CDR2 SQIVND (reference sequence). Trimming cost V 6 bases and J 0 bases; bases outside gene matches: 8. For the CDR3, the DNA is TGTGCCAGTAGGGACGAGACTAGCAACTCCTACAATGAGCAGTTCTTC. This codes for CASRDETSNSYNEQFF.

The rearrangement uses TRBV21-1 and TRBJ1-1; the DNA was not compared with TRBD1, the D call given in the table. TRBV21-1 is given as a pseudogene. The CDR3 runs 15 residues. CDR3 loop: CASSNLTDRNTEAFF. The CDR3 DNA sequence: TGTGCCAGCAGCAACCTAACGGACAGGAACACTGAAGCTTTCTTT.

Note on this clone: One end of the junction fails to match germline, which may point to a read error. The CDR3 DNA sequence: TGCGCCAGCAGCTTGGTTTCCTCCGAGCAGTACTTC. Protein sequence: CASSLVSSEQYF. The chain links TRBV5-1 to TRBJ2-7; D call uncertain. The CDR3 extends over 12 amino acids. Germline V gene sequence: CDR1 SGHRS, CDR2 YFSETQ.

The chain is built from TRBV6-5 and TRBJ1-2; the D is unclear. The CDR3 has 16 residues. From germline, CDR1 is MNHEY and CDR2 SVGAGI. V dropped 1 base and J dropped 4 bases, with 16 bases sitting between them. For the CDR3, the DNA is TGTGCCAGCAGTTACTATCCTCCAGAACTTCTCTATGGCTACACCTTC. Protein sequence: CASSYYPPELLYGYTF.

The V call is TRBV6-5, the J call TRBJ2-7, with D unclear. CDR1 and CDR2 from the germline V gene are MNHEY and SVGAGI. The CDR3 covers 13 residues. V dropped 4 bases and J dropped 7 bases, with 14 bases sitting between them. The CDR3 nucleotides read TGTGCCAGCAGTTCGGTCGAGAAAACGGAGCAGTACTTC. It yields the protein CASSSVEKTEQYF.

This clone has a single count. The chain is built from TRBV5-6 and TRBJ2-1, with 11 nucleotides matching TRBD2. From germline, CDR1 is SGHDT and CDR2 YYEEEE. The CDR3 runs to 16 residues. Trimming took 5 bases from V and 3 from J; bases not matched to a gene: 7. This CDR3 reads CASSPRLAGFYNEQFF. As DNA, the CDR3 is TGTGCCAGCAGTCCAAGACTAGCGGGGTTCTACAATGAGCAGTTCTTC.

This rearrangement joins TRBV2 to TRBJ1-4; TRBD1 matches at 7 bases. Germline CDR1 is SNHLY and CDR2 is FYNNEI. Germline trimming cut 5 bases from V and 8 bases from J; bases unmatched to any gene: 5. The CDR3 has 13 amino acids. CDR3 residues: CASSQGGEEKLFF. CDR3 coding DNA: TGTGCCAGCAGTCAGGGGGGCGAGGAAAAACTGTTTTTT.

This rearrangement joins TRBV6-6 to TRBJ2-7; D is unclear. CDR3 size: 12 residues. Germline assignment: CDR1 MNHNY and CDR2 SVGAGI (reference sequence). Trimming removed 4 bases from V and 6 bases from J, with 10 bases in between. The CDR3 region has the DNA TGTGCCAGCAGTTCGGCCCCCCGCGAGCAGTACTTC. It encodes CASSSAPREQYF.

The V call is TRBV6-1, the J call TRBJ2-7, with D perhaps TRBD1 (8 bases). Looked up from germline, CDR1 is MNHNS and CDR2 is SASEGT. The V end lost 6 bases, the J end lost 0 bases, and 15 bases lay between the germline ends. This CDR3 region has 15 residues. The CDR3 nucleotides are TGTGCCAGCAGCCAACAGGGGGGGAGCTCCTACGAGCAGTACTTC. Residues: CASSQQGGSSYEQYF.

The V gene is TRBV7-2, the J gene TRBJ1-5, with D unresolved. The CDR3 contains 13 residues. Trimming left V 4 bases short and J 4 bases short, with 8 bases between. Germline values: CDR1 SGHTA, CDR2 FQGNSA. The CDR3 sequence: CASSYTSNQPQHF. The DNA for the CDR3 is TGTGCCAGCAGCTATACCTCTAATCAGCCCCAGCATTTT.

This clone was seen just once. This sequence joins TRBV5-4 and TRBJ2-7; TRBD2 might be the D (6 bases). The CDR3 totals 16 residues. V lost 0 bases, J lost 3 bases, and 16 bases lay in between. The germline V gene has CDR1 SGHNT and CDR2 YYREEE (reference sequence). The chain's CDR3 is CASSLDTGPAGYEQYF. DNA for the CDR3: TGTGCCAGCAGCTTGGATACGGGACCAGCGGGCTACGAGCAGTACTTC.

V gene TRBV9 combines with J gene TRBJ1-5; TRBD1 matches at 9 bases. In germline, CDR1 is SGDLS, CDR2 YYNGEE. This CDR3 has 15 residues. J was trimmed by 0 bases and V by 7 bases; bases with no gene match: 5. The chain's CDR3 is CASGQGWGSNQPQHF. As DNA, the CDR3 is TGTGCCAGCGGACAGGGGTGGGGTAGCAATCAGCCCCAGCATTTT.

V and J are TRBV28 and TRBJ1-6; D is unclear. This CDR3 region has 15 residues. Germline CDR1 is MDHEN and CDR2 is SYDVKM. Trimming cost V 5 bases and J 9 bases, with 17 bases left between them. CDR3 residues: CASSRPQGQGSPLHF. CDR3 in DNA: TGTGCCAGCAGTCGCCCCCAAGGGCAAGGTTCACCCCTCCACTTT.

The chain couples TRBV27 to TRBJ2-2, with 8 positions matching TRBD1. The length of the CDR3 is 17 residues. V lost 5 bases and J lost 5; bases outside the gene matches: 13. In germline, CDR1 is MNHEY, CDR2 SMNVEV (reference sequence). This CDR3 is CASSPGQDPSRTGELFF. DNA of the CDR3: TGTGCCAGCAGTCCGGGACAGGACCCATCGAGGACCGGGGAGCTGTTTTTT.

The rearrangement links TRBV2 to TRBJ1-2; 8 nucleotides align to TRBD1. The CDR3 loop spans 13 amino acids. The V gene end was trimmed by 6 bases and the J gene end by 3 bases; junction bases not matched to a gene: 3. CDR1 is SNHLY and CDR2 is FYNNEI in the germline V gene. The CDR3 DNA sequence: TGTGCCAGCAGCGAGACAGGGGACTATGGCTACACCTTC. It codes for CASSETGDYGYTF.

This clone appeared once. CDR3 sequence (DNA): TGTGCCAGCACCCCAGGGTATCGTAGTTCGAACACCGGGGAGCTGTTTTTT. Translation: CASTPGYRSSNTGELFF. The rearrangement joins TRBV5-6 to TRBJ2-2; D perhaps matches TRBD1 (5 bases). The CDR3 has 17 amino acids. V lost 6 bases and J lost 0, with 18 bases in between. Germline CDR1 and CDR2: SGHDT and YYEEEE.

The V and J genes are TRBV18 and TRBJ1-5; D unresolved. CDR1 and CDR2 (germline): KGHSH, LQKENI. V gave up 2 bases and J gave up 3 bases, with 5 bases separating them. The CDR3 runs 13 residues. The CDR3 nucleotides read TGTGCCAGCTCACCATCCAACAATCAGCCCCAGCATTTT. Residues: CASSPSNNQPQHF.

The V gene is TRBV6-1, the J gene TRBJ1-1; D ambiguous. V lost 2 bases and J lost 5, with 12 bases in between. The CDR3 length is 14 residues. From germline, CDR1 is MNHNS and CDR2 SASEGT. The CDR3 nucleotides are TGTGCCAGCAGTGAATATGTGCAGAGGACTGAAGCTTTCTTT. Protein: CASSEYVQRTEAFF.

This rearrangement joins TRBV6-1 to TRBJ2-1; TRBD1 or TRBD2 may be the D gene (6 bases each). Germline V gene sequence: CDR1 MNHNS, CDR2 SASEGT. V lost 2 bases, J lost 2 bases, and 13 bases lay in between. The CDR3 sequence is 16 residues long. CDR3 nucleotide sequence: TGTGCCAGCAGTGAATTCACGGGGGCTGCCTACAATGAGCAGTTCTTC. As protein: CASSEFTGAAYNEQFF.

The chain has TRBV5-1 and TRBJ2-5, with a tentative D call TRBD1 (5 bases). The length of the CDR3 is 13 residues. V was shortened by 5 bases and J by 1 base, with 9 bases between the two germline ends. CDR1 is SGHRS and CDR2 is YFSETQ in the germline V gene. The CDR3 sequence is CASSQGGQETQYF. In DNA, the CDR3 is TGCGCCAGCAGTCAGGGCGGCCAAGAGACCCAGTACTTC.

A single count supports this clone. V usage is TRBV11-2 and J usage is TRBJ2-5, with TRBD2 matching over 12 bases. CDR3 length: 19 residues. Germline V gives CDR1 SGHAT, CDR2 FQNNGV. Trimming removed 1 base from V and 1 base from J; junction bases left unmatched: 10. The CDR3 DNA reads TGTGCCAGCAGCTTAGTTGCACTAGCGGGGGGCAAAATCCAAGAGACCCAGTACTTC. Translation gives CASSLVALAGGKIQETQYF. Full variable domain (missing parts from reference TRBV11-2 and TRBJ2-5): EAGVAQSPRYKIIEKRQSVAFWCNPISGHATLYWYQQILGQGPKLLIQFQNNGVVDDSQLPKDRFSAERLKGVDSTLKIQPAKLEDSAVYLCASSLVALAGGKIQETQYFGPGTRLLVL.

The chain is built from TRBV7-8 and TRBJ1-2; tentatively, D is TRBD1 (5 bases). V dropped 1 base and J dropped 5 bases, with 5 bases sitting between them. The CDR3 loop spans 12 amino acids. CDR1 and CDR2 (germline): SGHVS, FQNEAQ. The CDR3 loop is CASSLGGYGYTF. Here the CDR3 DNA reads TGTGCCAGCAGCTTAGGGGGGTATGGCTACACCTTC.

The rearrangement uses TRBV6-4 and TRBJ2-3, with D possibly TRBD2 on 7 matching bases. The V end lost 2 bases, the J end lost 4 bases, and 10 bases lay between the germline ends. The CDR3 runs to 14 residues. Germline V gives CDR1 MRHNA, CDR2 SNTAGT. CDR3 residues: CASSDGGAPDTQYF. In DNA, the CDR3 is TGTGCCAGCAGTGACGGGGGGGCCCCAGATACGCAGTATTTT.

In this sample, this clone turned up once. This chain uses TRBV4-1 with TRBJ2-5, with TRBD2 matching 10 bases. Germline CDR1 and CDR2: MGHRA and YSYEKL. The V and J ends lost 4 bases and 2 bases, in that order; junction bases with no gene match: 13. This CDR3 spans 18 amino acids. Written as DNA, the CDR3 is TGCGCCAGCAGCCCGCGGGCCGTTCGAGCGGGGGGGCAAGAGACCCAGTACTTC. Its translation: CASSPRAVRAGGQETQYF.

The J gene is TRBJ2-5, the V gene TRBV18; tentatively, D is TRBD2 (6 bases). From germline, CDR1 is KGHSH and CDR2 LQKENI. The V gene lost 4 bases and the J gene lost 3 bases, with 12 bases spanning the gap. The CDR3 spans 14 residues. The CDR3 reads CASSRDSGKETQYF. Here the CDR3 DNA reads TGTGCCAGCTCACGGGATAGCGGAAAAGAGACCCAGTACTTC.

The chain has TRBV7-9 and TRBJ2-3; the match to TRBD2 covers 9 bases. The CDR3 extends over 15 amino acids. With 5 bases clipped from V and 4 bases from J, the junction kept 7 bases outside the gene matches. Germline loops: CDR1 SEHNR, CDR2 FQNEAQ (reference sequence). CDR3 sequence reads: CASSRGGAMADTQYF. As DNA, the CDR3 is TGTGCCAGCAGCCGCGGGGGGGCCATGGCAGATACGCAGTATTTT.

The V call is TRBV27, the J call TRBJ2-1, with 9 bases matching TRBD2. Germline CDR1 MNHEY, CDR2 SMNVEV (reference sequence). This CDR3 region has 16 residues. Trimming took 4 bases from V and 5 from J; bases not matched to a gene: 9. The chain's CDR3 is CASSCLTSGTDNEQFF. The CDR3 DNA follows: TGTGCCAGCAGTTGCCTGACTAGCGGAACAGACAATGAGCAGTTCTTC.

V is TRBV15 and J is TRBJ2-3; 8 bases map to TRBD2. The germline CDR1 and CDR2 sequences are LNHNV and YYDKDF (reference sequence). The CDR3 extends over 16 amino acids. V was clipped by 5 bases and J by 2 bases; unmatched bases: 9. For the CDR3, the DNA is TGTGCCACCAGCCTCGCGGGGGGTCCTGTCACAGATACGCAGTATTTT. It yields the protein CATSLAGGPVTDTQYF.

The V call is TRBV15, the J call TRBJ2-7; 11 bases are shared with TRBD2. CDR1 is LNHNV, CDR2 YYDKDF, per germline (reference sequence). V lost 5 bases, J lost 3 bases, and 9 bases stayed unmatched. The CDR3 consists of 16 residues. The CDR3 nucleotides are TGTGCCACCAGCTCCCTGACTAGCGGGGATATCTACGAGCAGTACTTC. The encoded protein is CATSSLTSGDIYEQYF.

The chain has TRBV2 and TRBJ2-5; possibly TRBD1 for D (5 bases). This CDR3 comprises 13 residues. Trimming removed 6 bases at V and 5 bases at J, with 13 bases between. CDR1 and CDR2 from the germline V gene are SNHLY and FYNNEI. CDR3 in DNA: TGTGCCAGCAGGCAAGGGGCCCGGGAGACCCAGTACTTC. Protein product: CASRQGARETQYF.